This TCR beta chain is from a study of blood T cell repertoires in COVID-19. Study-level information: The study drew acute and convalescent COVID-19 samples from the United States, Italy and Spain. T cells, B-cell-depleted T cells, or PBMCs supplied cDNA or gDNA.

The ends were cut back, 0 bases at V and 8 bases at J, with 13 bases in the middle. CDR1 and CDR2 from the germline V gene are LGHNA and YSLEER. The CDR3 extends over 15 amino acids. Seattle patients were enrolled during active infection and followed longitudinally. Libraries were prepared by immunoSEQ multiplex PCR; TCRdb keeps only in-frame clonotypes and omits some of them. The data hold 110,000 or so clones, with 75% to 90% observed a single time. The V and J genes are TRBV4-3 and TRBJ1-4, with unresolved D. The receptor comes from a woman in her sixties with COVID-19, enrolled during active disease. The sequencing input was peripheral blood. Here the CDR3 reads CASSQELVRGEKLFF. CDR3 sequence (DNA): TGCGCCAGCAGCCAAGAACTGGTGAGAGGAGAAAAACTGTTTTTT.